What follows are 18 T cell receptor beta chains derived from one specimen sequenced in a study of molecular identifiers for immune sequencing clone quantification. In TCRdb, the PCR reads were re-called with MiXCR into one record per CDR3 protein. The sample lists 100,000 or so distinct CDR3 sequences; roughly 38% were seen once. The specimen sequenced was naive CD8+ T cells from blood, with Jurkat cell RNA spiked in. Subset: FACS-sorted CD8+CD4-CCR7+CD45RA+ naive T cells. The source is a human donor in good health. Some libraries in this study had Jurkat cell RNA spiked in.

The table lists this clonotype with many counts. The chain combines TRBV21-1 with TRBJ1-1. TRBV21-1 is assigned pseudogene status. There are 14 residues in the CDR3. CDR3 in DNA: TGTGCCAGCGTTCGATCGAAGGAGAACACTGAAGCTTTCTTT. This encodes CASVRSKENTEAFF.

Points on this clonotype: This may be a read error: a much more frequent sequence differs by one nucleotide. This chain uses TRBV11-2 with TRBJ2-6; TRBD1 is a possible D gene (5 bases). The V gene's germline CDR1 is SGHAT and CDR2 FQNNGV. This CDR3 spans 17 amino acids. The CDR3 DNA reads TGTGCCAGCAGCTTATACCCAATATCCTCTGGGGCCAACGTCCCGACTTTC. Translating it yields CASSLYPISSGANVPTF.

Details on this clonotype: This sequence may be a read error, since a much larger clone differs from it by one base. The V and J genes are TRBV29-1 and TRBJ2-2; D possibly corresponds to TRBD2 (5 bases). CDR3 length equals 12 residues. Germline V gene sequence: CDR1 SQVTM, CDR2 ANQGSEA. CDR3 loop: CSVLKGTGELIF. The DNA of the CDR3 is TGCAGCGTTCTAAAGGGCACCGGGGAGCTGATTTTT.

In this sample, this clonotype turned up a few times. The V call is TRBV18, the J call TRBJ1-3; maybe TRBD1 (6 bases). Germline V gene sequence: CDR1 KGHSH, CDR2 LQKENI. CDR3 length: 14 residues. V shed 4 bases and J shed 5 bases, with 12 bases lying between them. The chain's CDR3 is CASSLGQIRNTIYF. The DNA of the CDR3 is TGTGCCAGCTCACTCGGACAGATAAGAAACACCATATATTTT.

This sequence joins TRBV12-3 or TRBV12-4 and TRBJ2-1; 11 nucleotides line up with TRBD2. V dropped 3 bases and J dropped 6; count of bases not matched to a gene: 10. This CDR3 has 17 residues. The CDR3 loop reads CASSFFSGTSGANEQFF. The CDR3 DNA follows: TGTGCCAGCAGTTTTTTTTCCGGGACTAGCGGAGCCAATGAGCAGTTCTTC.

This clonotype was counted many times. The V call is TRBV7-2, the J call TRBJ2-3; unclear D gene. V was cut by 3 bases and J by 4 bases, with 11 bases left in between. Germline CDR1 and CDR2: SGHTA and FQGNSA. The CDR3 covers 14 residues. The CDR3: CASSFIATPDTQYF. CDR3 coding DNA: TGTGCCAGCAGCTTTATCGCGACCCCAGATACGCAGTATTTT.

This clonotype was picked up one time. The germline gene is not matched at one end of the junction; a read error may be the cause. The chain employs TRBV7-8 and TRBJ1-4; 10 bases are shared with TRBD1. Per germline, CDR1 SGHVS and CDR2 FQNEAQ. This CDR3 comprises 16 residues. The CDR3 region is CASSLGTGGIGEKLSF. Written as DNA, the CDR3 is TGTGCCAGCAGCTTAGGGACAGGGGGTATCGGTGAAAAACTGTCTTTT.

The V call is TRBV6-6, the J call TRBJ1-5, with D possibly matching TRBD1 (5 bases). The CDR3 length is 15 residues. Per germline, CDR1 MNHNY and CDR2 SVGAGI (reference sequence). V was shortened by 7 bases and J by 0 bases, with 13 bases between the two germline ends. This CDR3 is CASNTDTYSNQPQHF. The CDR3, as DNA: TGTGCCAGCAACACGGACACCTATAGCAATCAGCCCCAGCATTTT.

This chain uses TRBV7-8 with TRBJ2-7, with 9 bases that match TRBD2. Germline CDR1 reads SGHVS; CDR2 reads FQNEAQ. Losses at the gene ends were 5 bases for V and 3 bases for J; bases not matched to a gene: 17. The CDR3 covers 18 residues. The CDR3 nucleotides are TGTGCCAGCAGCCATTGGGGTAGCGGGAGTGATTCCCTCTACGAGCAGTACTTC. Its protein is CASSHWGSGSDSLYEQYF.

The CDR3 region has the DNA TGTGCCAGCAGTTCCGCCAGGGGCACAGATACGCAGTATTTT. Its translation is CASSSARGTDTQYF. V usage is TRBV28 and J usage is TRBJ2-3; D might be TRBD1 (5 bases). This CDR3 has 14 amino acids. Germline assignment: CDR1 MDHEN and CDR2 SYDVKM. Deletions cut 4 bases from V and 1 base from J, with 9 bases between.

The genes are TRBV7-8 and TRBJ2-1; a weak D match, TRBD2 (6 bases). CDR3 length equals 12 residues. Trimming pared 6 bases from V and 5 bases from J, leaving 8 bases between. Per the germline V gene, CDR1 is SGHVS and CDR2 is FQNEAQ. For the CDR3, the DNA is TGTGCCAGCAGGAAGCGGGACAATGAGCAGTTCTTC. As protein: CASRKRDNEQFF.

This clonotype occurred a few times. This chain links TRBV4-3 with TRBJ2-2, with D perhaps matching TRBD1 (6 bases). The CDR3 has 15 amino acids. Per the germline V gene, CDR1 is LGHNA and CDR2 is YSLEER. Trimming removed 1 base from V and 3 bases from J, with 9 bases in between. CDR3 loop: CASSQGQVYTGELFF. CDR3 nucleotide sequence: TGCGCCAGCAGCCAAGGACAGGTTTACACCGGGGAGCTGTTTTTT.

In this sample, this clonotype turned up a few times. The chain links TRBV6-2 or TRBV6-3 to TRBJ2-6; D may be TRBD2 (5 bases). The CDR3 totals 20 residues. The germline V gene has CDR1 MNHEY and CDR2 SVGEGT. Trimming left V 0 bases short and J 0 bases short, with 18 bases between. The CDR3 nucleotides are TGTGCCAGCAGTTACTCACCCAATATAGACGGACTCTCTGGGGCCAACGTCCTGACTTTC. It is translated as CASSYSPNIDGLSGANVLTF.

This clonotype was detected a few times. V usage is TRBV12-3 or TRBV12-4 and J usage is TRBJ2-3; TRBD2 agrees at 9 bases. The V gene end was trimmed by 7 bases and the J gene end by 4 bases; junction bases not matched to a gene: 6. This CDR3 has 14 residues. CDR3 loop: CASKAGGLADTQYF. CDR3 nucleotides: TGTGCCAGCAAGGCGGGAGGGTTGGCAGATACGCAGTATTTT.

The rearrangement joins TRBV6-2 or TRBV6-3 to TRBJ2-1; D is undetermined. With 2 bases removed from V and 9 bases from J, the gap between germline ends came to 8 bases. The CDR3 covers 12 residues. The germline V gene encodes CDR1 MNHEY and CDR2 SVGEGT. DNA of the CDR3: TGTGCCAGCAGTTACGACCTTTTTGAGCAGTTCTTC. Translating gives CASSYDLFEQFF.

Many counts were recorded for this clonotype. This chain uses TRBV12-3 or TRBV12-4 with TRBJ1-5, with 7 bases identical to TRBD1. Trimming took 5 bases from V and 4 from J; bases not matched to a gene: 5. CDR3 length: 14 residues. CDR3 coding DNA: TGTGCCAGCAGTAGCCGACAGGGAAATCAGCCCCAGCATTTT. Translating gives CASSSRQGNQPQHF.

This clonotype occurred once. The gene calls are TRBV29-1 and TRBJ2-7; 11 bases are shared with TRBD2. The CDR3 spans 15 residues. The germline V gene encodes CDR1 SQVTM and CDR2 ANQGSEA. After removal of 3 bases from V and 2 bases from J, the junction contained 6 bases not matched to a gene. CDR3 in DNA: TGCAGCGTTGAGACGACTAGCGGGACCACCTACGAGCAGTACTTC. It is translated as CSVETTSGTTYEQYF.

The sample holds one count of this clonotype. The CDR3 DNA follows: TGTGCCAGCTCACCAAGATCGGGACAGGGGGCGACCGGGGAGCTGTTTTTT. Translation: CASSPRSGQGATGELFF. This rearrangement joins TRBV18 to TRBJ2-2; 12 positions match TRBD1. Germline lookup yields CDR1 KGHSH and CDR2 LQKENI. This CDR3 spans 17 amino acids. Trimming cost V 2 bases and J 5 bases; bases outside gene matches: 6.